This T cell receptor beta chain was captured in a study of T cells after yellow fever vaccination. Study-wide results and caveats: Abundant contaminating clonotypes from the bulk population could appear in FACS-sorted repertoires.

The CDR3 loop spans 13 amino acids. With 3 bases removed from V and 5 bases from J, the gap between germline ends came to 13 bases. In germline, CDR1 is DFQATT, CDR2 SNEGSKA (reference sequence). 5'RACE template switching generated TCR cDNA, adding a universal primer site and UMIs. TCRdb reprocessed the 5' RACE reads with MiXCR, giving one entry per CDR3 protein. The sample lists roughly 520,000 distinct CDR3 sequences; just over 20% were seen once. For this clonotype: Its antigen is undetermined.

The source of this sequence is a man in his late teens or twenties who received the YFV17D yellow fever vaccine. V usage is TRBV20-1 and J usage is TRBJ1-1; D remains ambiguous. The material was PBMCs, obtained approximately 22 days after the first yellow fever vaccination. The CDR3 DNA sequence: TGCAGTGCTAGTAGGGAACAGATGACTGAAGCTTTCTTT. Its protein product is CSASREQMTEAFF.